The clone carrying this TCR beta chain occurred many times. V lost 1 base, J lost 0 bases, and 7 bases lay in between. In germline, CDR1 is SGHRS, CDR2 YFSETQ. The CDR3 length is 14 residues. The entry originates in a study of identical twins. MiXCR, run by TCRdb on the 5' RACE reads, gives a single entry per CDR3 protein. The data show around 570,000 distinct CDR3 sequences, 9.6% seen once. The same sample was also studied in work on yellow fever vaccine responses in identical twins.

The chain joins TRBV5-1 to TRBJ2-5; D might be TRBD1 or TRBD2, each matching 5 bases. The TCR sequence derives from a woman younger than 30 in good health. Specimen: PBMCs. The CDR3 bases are TGCGCCAGCAGCTTGTTGGGGGACCAAGAGACCCAGTACTTC. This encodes CASSLLGDQETQYF. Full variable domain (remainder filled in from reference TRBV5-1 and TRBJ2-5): KAGVTQTPRYLIKTRGQQVTLSCSPISGHRSVSWYQQTPGQGLQFLFEYFSETQRNKGNFPGRFSGRQFSNSRSEMNVSTLELGDSALYLCASSLLGDQETQYFGPGTRLLVL.